The rows below give T cell receptor beta chains drawn from one sample of a study of blood T cell repertoires in COVID-19. The assay was immunoSEQ multiplex PCR, and TCRdb's table has in-frame clones only and misses some. Of fewer than 250,000 clones in the sample, just under 90% are singletons; the top ten hold over 0.75%. The sequencing input was PBMCs or T cells enriched from blood (not recorded which). The receptors originated from a man between 45 and 60 years old who had been exposed to COVID-19. The CDR3 runs from the conserved cysteine through the conserved F or W. D genes are given only for firm matches. Only some rows state a clone size, as once, few, many or a class for expanded clones.

V,length,J,size,D,DNA,CDR3
TRBV18,17,TRBJ2-2,.,TRBD1,TGTGCCAGCTCACCAGCGGACAGGGCAAGGGGAACCGGGGAGCTGTTTTTT,CASSPADRARGTGELFF
TRBV2,13,TRBJ1-6,.,TRBD1,TGTGCCAGCATCGAGGACAGGCCTCTTCCCCTCCACTTT,CASIEDRPLPLHF
TRBV9,15,TRBJ2-3,.,.,TGTGCCAGCAGCGGGCGGGGAACCTTCACAGATACGCAGTATTTT,CASSGRGTFTDTQYF
TRBV3-1/TRBV3-2,14,TRBJ2-1,.,.,TGTGCCAGCAGCGACTGGAGCTCCTACAATGAGCAGTTCTTC,CASSDWSSYNEQFF
TRBV11-3,17,TRBJ2-1,once,TRBD2,TGTGCCAGCAGCTCGAAGAGGGGACTAGCGGTACGAGATGAGCAGTTCTTC,CASSSKRGLAVRDEQFF
TRBV5-1,17,TRBJ1-1,once,.,TGCGCCAGCAGCTTAACGCCGGGGTCGGATCGAAACACTGAAGCTTTCTTT,CASSLTPGSDRNTEAFF
TRBV19,13,TRBJ2-7,.,.,TGTGCCAGTAGTGCAACAATTACAGGGTACCAGTACTTC,CASSATITGYQYF
TRBV5-1,13,TRBJ1-3,.,.,TGCGCCAGCAGCTTGGTACCCGGGAACACCATATATTTT,CASSLVPGNTIYF
TRBV5-1,16,TRBJ2-2,.,TRBD1,TGCGCCAGCAGCTCGGGACAGGGGGGACAGCCCGGGGAGCTGTTTTTT,CASSSGQGGQPGELFF
TRBV19,17,TRBJ2-3,.,TRBD1,TGTGCCAGTAGTCCAATCGGGACAGGCAAAGACACAGATACGCAGTATTTT,CASSPIGTGKDTDTQYF
TRBV28,13,TRBJ2-3,.,.,TGTGCCAGCAGTTTACCCCCGAGAGATACGCAGTATTTT,CASSLPPRDTQYF
TRBV30,15,TRBJ1-3,.,.,TGTGCCTGGAGTACAGACATCCCCTCTGGAAACACCATATATTTT,CAWSTDIPSGNTIYF
TRBV2,15,TRBJ1-6,once,TRBD1,TGTGCCAGCACCCCCGACAGGGGTTTTAATTCACCCCTCCACTTT,CASTPDRGFNSPLHF
TRBV11-2,17,TRBJ2-2,.,TRBD1,TGTGCCAGCAGCTTCCAATCCGGGACAGGGTTGAGCGGGGAGCTGTTTTTT,CASSFQSGTGLSGELFF
TRBV27,12,TRBJ2-1,.,.,TGTGCCAGCAGTCCGGGGGTAGGGGAGCAGTTCTTC,CASSPGVGEQFF
TRBV19,14,TRBJ1-1,.,TRBD1,TGTGCCAGCACTACGGGGACAGCGAACACTGAAGCTTTCTTT,CASTTGTANTEAFF
TRBV16,15,TRBJ2-5,once,TRBD2,TGTGCCAGCAGCCCACGGGGGACTAGACAAGAGACCCAGTACTTC,CASSPRGTRQETQYF
TRBV2,14,TRBJ2-7,.,TRBD1,TGTGCCAGCAGTGGGACAGGCAACTCCTACGAGCAGTACTTC,CASSGTGNSYEQYF
TRBV19,14,TRBJ1-2,.,.,TGTGCCAGTAGTATATTCCCCGGGGGCTATGGCTACACCTTC,CASSIFPGGYGYTF
TRBV5-4,14,TRBJ2-2,.,.,TGTGCCAGCAGCTTGGGGACTATAAACAGGGAGCTGTTTTTT,CASSLGTINRELFF
TRBV5-1,14,TRBJ2-7,.,.,TGCGCCAGCAGCTTCGACAGAGAATCCTACGAGCAGTACTTC,CASSFDRESYEQYF
TRBV19,15,TRBJ2-7,once,.,TGTGCCAGTAGTACCCCGTTCCGGGAACAAGGAGAGCAGTACTTC,CASSTPFREQGEQYF
TRBV4-2,16,TRBJ2-2,.,.,TGTGCCAGCAGCCAAGATCAGGGGTTGAGCACCGGGGAGCTGTTTTTT,CASSQDQGLSTGELFF
TRBV18,15,TRBJ1-1,.,TRBD1,TGTGCCAGCTCACAGGGACAGGGGGTGTCCGCTGAAGCTTTCTTT,CASSQGQGVSAEAFF
TRBV15,14,TRBJ1-1,.,.,TGTGCCACCAGCTCCATTGCAGTAAACACTGAAGCTTTCTTT,CATSSIAVNTEAFF